The clone carrying this T cell receptor beta chain qualifies as medium-sized (0.01 to 0.1%). Trimming took 8 bases from V and 1 from J, leaving 11 bases between them. Germline assignment: CDR1 SGHVS and CDR2 FQNEAQ. The CDR3 has 13 amino acids. This entry is derived from a study of metastatic and nonmetastatic thyroid tumors. Thyroid surgery took place with no prior treatment in any patient. Per the original methods: Using the CDR3 differences seen across clinicopathological groups, the authors built a distant-metastasis classifier for papillary thyroid cancer, which was meant to discriminate distant-metastatic patients. TCRdb re-called clones from the PCR reads using MiXCR. The authors' filters were not applied to this entry. Of about 4,900 clones listed, 28% are singletons.

Input material: adjacent normal tissue. The origin of this receptor is a female donor with papillary thyroid cancer or a benign thyroid nodule (not recorded which). Some clones in this sample may be carry-over from other donors' samples. This chain connects TRBV7-8 to TRBJ1-1; D not resolved. The CDR3 is CASVEAGNTEAFF. CDR3 nucleotides: TGTGCCAGCGTCGAAGCGGGGAACACTGAAGCTTTCTTT.